This T cell receptor (beta chain) was sequenced in a study of long-term antiretroviral therapy in people with HIV. Study-wide context: The earliest samples came about a decade before the 2015 immediate-ART recommendation. Broader study findings: Repertoires with HIV possessed tighter CDR3 length spans than those of controls. Nothing was known about ART adherence, viral resistance or changes in therapy.

Survey-level resolution applied to immunoSEQ assay v3.0. Measured with immunoSEQ multiplex PCR; TCRdb has only the in-frame clones, and not every one. This repertoire shows tens of thousands of clones, over 75% found once; its top ten account for 8% to 9%. Cryopreserved PBMC, at roughly 0.9-11 million per sample, were present before DNA extraction. CDR3 length equals 15 residues. Germline CDR1 SGHTA, CDR2 FQGNSA. Trimming pared 1 base from V and 1 base from J, leaving 11 bases between. About this clone itself: Its target is unknown.

This clonotype originated in a man aged 35 to 55 with HIV. This rearrangement joins TRBV7-2 to TRBJ2-7; D is tentatively TRBD1 or TRBD2 (5 bases each). This sample comprised unsorted PBMCs, obtained roughly 4.8 years after starting antiretroviral therapy. The chain's CDR3 is CASSLVGTASYEQYF. Written as DNA, the CDR3 is TGTGCCAGCAGCTTAGTAGGGACGGCTTCCTACGAGCAGTACTTC.